These 13 T cell receptor beta chains originate from one sample sequenced in a study of PD-1 blockade in classical Hodgkin lymphoma. Using immunoSEQ multiplex PCR, the repertoire was profiled, and TCRdb retains in-frame clones only, with some absent. The sample has 75,000 to 100,000 clones, about four fifths seen once; the top ten hold 16%. Every single patient, without exception, relapsed after autologous stem cell transplantation, and brentuximab vedotin exposure varied. This sample comprised peripheral blood mononuclear cells (PBMCs), obtained before the second cycle of nivolumab. These receptors originate from a human donor with classical Hodgkin lymphoma.

This chain links TRBV29-1 with TRBJ2-3; D tentatively fits TRBD1 or TRBD2 (6 bases each). The germline gives CDR1 SQVTM, CDR2 ANQGSEA. CDR3 size: 14 residues. This chain's CDR3 is CSSSRGASGDTQYF. The CDR3, as DNA: TGCAGTTCCTCAAGGGGGGCTTCTGGAGATACGCAGTATTTT.

This rearrangement joins TRBV19 to TRBJ2-3, with a tentative D call TRBD1 (5 bases). The CDR3 loop spans 12 amino acids. Per germline, CDR1 LNHDA and CDR2 SQIVND (reference sequence). Trimming pared 6 bases from V and 5 bases from J, leaving 9 bases between. The chain's CDR3 is CASSAGRDTQYF. The CDR3 DNA reads as TGTGCCAGTAGCGCAGGGCGAGATACGCAGTATTTT.

The genes are TRBV29-1 and TRBJ2-7; D gene uncertain. V was shortened by 5 bases and J by 1 base, with 12 bases between the two germline ends. Germline lookup yields CDR1 SQVTM and CDR2 ANQGSEA. The CDR3 runs to 13 residues. Here the CDR3 reads CSVRPGPSYEQYF. The CDR3 bases are TGCAGCGTTCGTCCAGGCCCTTCCTACGAGCAGTACTTC.

CDR3 sequence: CASSYPGLAPDTQYF. The CDR3 DNA reads TGCGCCAGCAGTTATCCGGGACTAGCGCCTGATACGCAGTATTTT. The chain carries TRBV10-2 and TRBJ2-3; 10 nucleotides align to TRBD2. The CDR3 consists of 15 residues. Germline values: CDR1 WSHSY, CDR2 SAAADI. With 5 bases clipped from V and 6 bases from J, the junction kept 8 bases outside the gene matches.

The chain recombines TRBV18 with TRBJ2-2; 9 nucleotides match TRBD2. Germline CDR1 and CDR2: KGHSH and LQKENI. Trimming cost V 1 base and J 3 bases; bases outside gene matches: 0. The CDR3 contains 15 residues. The CDR3 DNA reads TGTGCCAGCTCACCACGACTAGCGGACACCGGGGAGCTGTTTTTT. Its translation is CASSPRLADTGELFF.

This clone is labeled medium-sized. V gene TRBV6-5 combines with J gene TRBJ2-5, with D maybe TRBD1 (5 bases). CDR1 is MNHEY, CDR2 SVGAGI, per germline. The CDR3 covers 14 residues. Trimming removed 2 bases from V and 4 bases from J, with 11 bases in between. The CDR3 sequence is CASSYKGRPETQYF. For the CDR3, the DNA is TGTGCCAGCAGTTACAAGGGGCGGCCAGAGACCCAGTACTTC.

This clone was seen just once. The chain links TRBV5-1 to TRBJ2-1; 9 bases line up with TRBD2. Germline assignment: CDR1 SGHRS and CDR2 YFSETQ. The V and J ends lost 0 bases and 6 bases, in that order; junction bases with no gene match: 4. The CDR3 runs 15 residues. The CDR3 sequence: CASSLDLAGINEQFF. CDR3 nucleotide sequence: TGCGCCAGCAGCTTGGACCTAGCGGGAATCAATGAGCAGTTCTTC.

The genes are TRBV7-6 and TRBJ1-4, with 7 bases aligning to TRBD1. The CDR3 has 14 residues. Unmatched junction bases numbered 7, after V lost 4 bases and J lost 8 bases. Germline V gives CDR1 SGHVS, CDR2 FNYEAQ. CDR3 amino acids: CASSSRQGGEKLFF. CDR3 DNA sequence: TGTGCCAGCAGCTCCAGACAGGGCGGCGAAAAACTGTTTTTT.

This chain links TRBV6-5 with TRBJ2-3; 8 bases fit TRBD2. The junction had 4 bases not matched to a gene; V was cut back by 2 bases and J by 0 bases. Per germline, CDR1 MNHEY and CDR2 SVGAGI. The CDR3 runs 16 residues. CDR3 sequence (DNA): TGTGCCAGCAGTTACGTAGCGGGACCTAGCACAGATACGCAGTATTTT. It translates to CASSYVAGPSTDTQYF.

This clone was detected only a few times. The gene calls are TRBV27 and TRBJ1-4, with TRBD1 as a possible D gene (5 bases). Trimming left V 5 bases short and J 4 bases short, with 11 bases between. CDR3 length equals 14 residues. Germline values: CDR1 MNHEY, CDR2 SMNVEV (reference sequence). As DNA, the CDR3 is TGTGCCAGCAGTCACGGACACAATAATGAAAAACTGTTTTTT. Translating gives CASSHGHNNEKLFF. The whole variable domain, filled in from reference TRBV27 and TRBJ1-4, reads EAQVTQNPRYLITVTGKKLTVTCSQNMNHEYMSWYRQDPGLGLRQIYYSMNVEVTDKGDVPEGYKVSRKEKRNFPLILESPSPNQTSLYFCASSHGHNNEKLFFGSGTQLSVL.

CDR3 residues: CASSSTGSGGYTF. The DNA of the CDR3 is TGTGCCAGCAGCTCAACAGGGTCCGGGGGCTACACCTTC. The chain has TRBV7-2 and TRBJ1-2, with a weak D call TRBD1 (6 bases). V was pared by 4 bases and J by 8 bases, with 14 bases between. The CDR3 contains 13 residues. Germline V CDR1 and CDR2: SGHTA, FQGNSA.

In this sample, this clone turned up a few times. The gene calls are TRBV28 and TRBJ1-4, with D maybe TRBD1 (5 bases). Per the germline V gene, CDR1 is MDHEN and CDR2 is SYDVKM. The CDR3 is 15 residues long. The V end lost 5 bases, the J end lost 7 bases, and 17 bases lay between the germline ends. CDR3 in amino acids: CASSERGIWSEKLFF. The CDR3 DNA reads TGTGCCAGCAGTGAAAGGGGAATATGGAGTGAAAAACTGTTTTTT.

This clone was seen more than once but under ten times. V is TRBV29-1 and J is TRBJ1-2; D is possibly TRBD1 (5 bases). With 3 bases removed from V and 6 bases from J, the gap between germline ends came to 11 bases. The CDR3 is made up of 12 amino acids. The V gene's germline CDR1 is SQVTM and CDR2 ANQGSEA. The CDR3 spells CSVDPPGHGYTF. The CDR3 nucleotides read TGCAGCGTTGATCCTCCGGGACATGGCTACACCTTC.